Given below is one T cell receptor (beta chain) in context. Its antigen is not known. This CDR3 has 16 residues. The junction had 12 bases not matched to a gene; V was cut back by 3 bases and J by 5 bases. Germline V CDR1 and CDR2: SGHVS, FNYEAQ. Primers included in the PCR were 60 Vbeta and 13 Jbeta primers. TCRdb's copy holds only in-frame clones and misses some; the assay was immunoSEQ multiplex PCR. The sample holds hundreds of thousands of clones, roughly 90% seen once. The data were obtained in a study of cytomegalovirus exposure and HLA in healthy donors. Study-wide results and limits: Accurate prediction of most subjects' HLA-A and HLA-B alleles from TCR beta sequences was reported. A classifier reportedly called cytomegalovirus status with high sensitivity and specificity.

The chain is built from TRBV7-6 and TRBJ1-1; 7 bases fit TRBD1. The sequence was obtained from a woman aged 18-35 years in good health and CMV-seronegative. Input material: PBMCs. The CDR3 sequence is CASSFRPGGKETEAFF. The CDR3 DNA reads as TGTGCCAGCAGCTTTAGGCCAGGGGGTAAGGAAACTGAAGCTTTCTTT.